Listed below are T cell receptor beta chains from one sample, sequenced in a study of T cells after yellow fever vaccination. TCRdb ran MiXCR on the 5' RACE reads and lists one entry per CDR3 protein. The sample yields more than 450,000 distinct CDR3 sequences, roughly 22% seen once. The starting material was PBMCs, obtained roughly 20 days after the first yellow fever vaccination. The receptors here all came from a man younger than 35 who received the YFV17D yellow fever vaccine. CDR3s leave out the opening cysteine and the closing phenylalanine or tryptophan. Each record gives: J gene, CDR3 length, V gene, CDR3 protein.

TRBJ1-5 | 12 | TRBV7-2 | ASSSSSGTQPQH
TRBJ2-3 | 15 | TRBV4-3 | ASSPFILAGTTDTQY
TRBJ2-6 | 17 | TRBV4-1 | ASSQTSAASLVGANVLT
TRBJ1-1 | 12 | TRBV7-9 | ASSYTASNTEAF
TRBJ1-2 | 10 | TRBV5-1 | ASSEGAEGYT
TRBJ2-1 | 13 | TRBV6-5 | ASSYGTQSYNEQF
TRBJ2-3 | 10 | TRBV7-2 | ASSLNADTQY
TRBJ1-6 | 12 | TRBV3-1 | ASSQGQGYSPLH
TRBJ1-5 | 14 | TRBV7-2 | ASSLHGPGSNQPQH
TRBJ2-1 | 13 | TRBV2 | AIRGVERGRVEQF
TRBJ1-2 | 10 | TRBV6-2/TRBV6-3 | ASSYPLGGYT
TRBJ2-5 | 13 | TRBV9 | ASSRSGGFEETQY
TRBJ1-1 | 11 | TRBV19 | ASSTRGSTEAF
TRBJ1-2 | 10 | TRBV29-1 | SGGQGSIGYT
TRBJ2-1 | 10 | TRBV2 | ASSEGWDEQF
TRBJ2-5 | 11 | TRBV7-8 | ASSFGPQETQY
TRBJ2-2 | 14 | TRBV25-1 | ASSDPRGGNTGELF
TRBJ2-3 | 13 | TRBV7-3 | ASSLNRANTDTQY
- | 11 | TRBV19 | ASHGDSSYEQY
TRBJ1-2 | 14 | TRBV15 | ATSRDPRSDVHGYT
TRBJ1-5 | 17 | TRBV5-6 | ASSLASWGVGYSNQPQH
TRBJ2-5 | 12 | TRBV28 | ASSYRGHQETQY
TRBJ2-1 | 11 | TRBV27 | ASSPTPWDEQF
TRBJ2-2 | 12 | TRBV7-7 | ASSPAGVAGELF
TRBJ2-5 | 13 | TRBV4-1 | ASSQDHSTQETQY
TRBJ2-2 | 14 | TRBV7-3 | ASSLGARGYTGELF
TRBJ1-5 | 12 | TRBV7-8 | ASSLVYSNQPQH
TRBJ2-1 | 17 | TRBV2 | ASRERTSGGTSSYNEQF
TRBJ1-5 | 13 | TRBV6-5 | ASSYREMGNQPQH
TRBJ1-1 | 12 | TRBV3-1 | ASSQYDLLPEAF
TRBJ2-3 | 12 | TRBV7-3 | ASSSAGSTDTQY
TRBJ1-5 | 12 | TRBV20-1 | SAHRGRGNQPQH
TRBJ1-5 | 12 | TRBV4-1 | ASSQDRFNQPQH
TRBJ1-4 | 15 | TRBV5-1 | ASSLIPGASTNEKLF
TRBJ2-5 | 11 | TRBV13 | ASSHGVKGTQY
TRBJ2-5 | 13 | TRBV9 | ASSVGLAGRETQY
TRBJ2-3 | 11 | TRBV12-3/TRBV12-4 | ASTTQSGDTQY
TRBJ2-7 | 14 | TRBV6-6 | ASSYRTGGGYYEQY
TRBJ1-2 | 17 | TRBV11-2 | ASSLDARQGSLGVYGYT
TRBJ2-5 | 13 | TRBV7-9 | ASSLGDNVGETQY
TRBJ1-1 | 13 | TRBV5-1 | ASSLEVSSVTEAF
TRBJ1-3 | 16 | TRBV20-1 | SAGTVPRDVISGNTIY
TRBJ2-5 | 12 | TRBV29-1 | SVKFPGVQETQY
TRBJ2-5 | 13 | TRBV7-2 | ASSYGTDWGETQY
TRBJ1-4 | 14 | TRBV4-1 | ASSPPRQGAIEKLF